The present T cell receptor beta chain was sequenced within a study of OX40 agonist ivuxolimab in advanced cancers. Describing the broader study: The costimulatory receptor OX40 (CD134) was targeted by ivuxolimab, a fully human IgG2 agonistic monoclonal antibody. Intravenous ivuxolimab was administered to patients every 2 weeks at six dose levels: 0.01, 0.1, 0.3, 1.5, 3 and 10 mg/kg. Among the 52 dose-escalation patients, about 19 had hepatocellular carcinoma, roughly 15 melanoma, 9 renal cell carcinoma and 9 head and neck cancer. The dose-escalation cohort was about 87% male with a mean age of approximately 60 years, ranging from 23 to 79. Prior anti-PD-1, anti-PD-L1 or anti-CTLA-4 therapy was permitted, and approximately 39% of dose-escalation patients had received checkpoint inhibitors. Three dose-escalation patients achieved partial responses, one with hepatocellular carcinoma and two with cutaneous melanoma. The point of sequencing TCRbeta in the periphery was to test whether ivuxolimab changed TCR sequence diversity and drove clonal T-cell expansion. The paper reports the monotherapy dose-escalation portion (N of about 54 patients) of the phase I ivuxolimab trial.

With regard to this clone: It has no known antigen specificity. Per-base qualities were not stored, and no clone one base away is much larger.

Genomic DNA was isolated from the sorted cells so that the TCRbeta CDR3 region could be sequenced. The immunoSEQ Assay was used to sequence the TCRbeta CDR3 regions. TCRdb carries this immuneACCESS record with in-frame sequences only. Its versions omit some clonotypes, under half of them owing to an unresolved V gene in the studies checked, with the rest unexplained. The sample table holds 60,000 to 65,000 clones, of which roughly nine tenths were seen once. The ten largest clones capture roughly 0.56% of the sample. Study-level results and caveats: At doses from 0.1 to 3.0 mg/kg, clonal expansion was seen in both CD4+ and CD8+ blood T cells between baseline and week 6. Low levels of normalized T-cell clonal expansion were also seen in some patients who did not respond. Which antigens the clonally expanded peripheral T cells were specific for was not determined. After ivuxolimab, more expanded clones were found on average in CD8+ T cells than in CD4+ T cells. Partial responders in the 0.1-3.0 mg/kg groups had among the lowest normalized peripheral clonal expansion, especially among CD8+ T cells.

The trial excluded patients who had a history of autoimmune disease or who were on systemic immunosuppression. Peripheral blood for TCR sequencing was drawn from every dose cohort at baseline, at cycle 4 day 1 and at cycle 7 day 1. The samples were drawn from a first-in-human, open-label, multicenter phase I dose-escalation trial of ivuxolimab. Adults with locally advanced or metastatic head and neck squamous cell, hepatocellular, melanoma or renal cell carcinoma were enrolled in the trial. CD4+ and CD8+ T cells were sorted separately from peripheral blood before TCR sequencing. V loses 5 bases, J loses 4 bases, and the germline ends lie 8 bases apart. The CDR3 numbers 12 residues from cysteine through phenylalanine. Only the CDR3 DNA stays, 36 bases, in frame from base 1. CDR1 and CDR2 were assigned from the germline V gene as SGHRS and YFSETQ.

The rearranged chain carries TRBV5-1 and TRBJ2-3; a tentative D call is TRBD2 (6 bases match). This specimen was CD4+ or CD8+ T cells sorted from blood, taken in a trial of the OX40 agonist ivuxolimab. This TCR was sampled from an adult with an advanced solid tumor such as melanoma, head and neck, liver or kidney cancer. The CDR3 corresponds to CASRRDADTQYF. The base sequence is TGCGCCAGCAGGCGGGACGCAGATACGCAGTATTTT.